These T cell receptor beta chains were read from a single sample in a study of blood T cell repertoires in COVID-19. The data were produced by immunoSEQ multiplex PCR, yet TCRdb's version contains in-frame clones alone and is incomplete. This table holds 200,000 to 300,000 clones, 80% to 90% found once. Sequenced sample: peripheral blood. These receptor sequences come from an older woman with acute or convalescent COVID-19. Both conserved end residues are part of each CDR3. D genes are given only for firm matches. Expanded clones are given a class, and other clones once, few, many or no size at all.

V gene: TRBV5-6; J gene: TRBJ2-2; clone size: -; D gene: TRBD1; CDR3 DNA: TGTGCCAGCAGCTTGCCGGGACAGGGGCTCACCGGGGAGCTGTTTTTT; CDR3 protein: CASSLPGQGLTGELFF
V gene: TRBV7-9; J gene: TRBJ2-2; clone size: -; D gene: -; CDR3 DNA: TGTGCCAGCATCGTAGCTCCAGCGGGCACCGGGGAGCTGTTTTTT; CDR3 protein: CASIVAPAGTGELFF
V gene: TRBV7-9; J gene: TRBJ1-1; clone size: -; D gene: -; CDR3 DNA: TGTGCCAGCAGCTTCGACACCACTGAAGCTTTCTTT; CDR3 protein: CASSFDTTEAFF
V gene: TRBV27; J gene: TRBJ1-5; clone size: -; D gene: -; CDR3 DNA: TGTGCCAGCAGTAACCACAGGGTCAATCAGCCCCAGCATTTT; CDR3 protein: CASSNHRVNQPQHF
V gene: TRBV5-1; J gene: TRBJ2-5; clone size: -; D gene: TRBD1; CDR3 DNA: TGCGCCAGCAGCTTTTCGGGACAGGGCGTAGAGACCCAGTACTTC; CDR3 protein: CASSFSGQGVETQYF
V gene: TRBV14; J gene: TRBJ1-1; clone size: -; D gene: TRBD1; CDR3 DNA: TGTGCCAGCAGCCAAGATTGGGACACTGACGACAGGGGAATCAAATTGAACACTGAAGCTTTCTTT; CDR3 protein: CASSQDWDTDDRGIKLNTEAFF
V gene: TRBV5-4; J gene: TRBJ1-4; clone size: -; D gene: TRBD1; CDR3 DNA: TGTGCCAGCAGCCCGGGACAGAAGAATGAAAAACTGTTTTTT; CDR3 protein: CASSPGQKNEKLFF
V gene: TRBV4-3; J gene: TRBJ1-6; clone size: -; D gene: TRBD1; CDR3 DNA: TGCGCCAGCAGCCAAACAGGGGTTGATAATTCACCCCTCCACTTT; CDR3 protein: CASSQTGVDNSPLHF
V gene: TRBV3-1/TRBV3-2; J gene: TRBJ1-6; clone size: -; D gene: TRBD1; CDR3 DNA: TGTGCCAGCAGCCAAGCGGACAGGAGAAATTCACCCCTCCACTTT; CDR3 protein: CASSQADRRNSPLHF
V gene: TRBV7-2; J gene: TRBJ1-2; clone size: once; D gene: -; CDR3 DNA: TGTGCCAGCAGCTTAGAAGTGCGACAGAACTATGGCTACACCTTC; CDR3 protein: CASSLEVRQNYGYTF
V gene: TRBV5-4; J gene: TRBJ2-5; clone size: once; D gene: TRBD1; CDR3 DNA: TGTGCCAGCAGCCCCACCGGACAGGGGCCTCAAGAGACCCAGTACTTC; CDR3 protein: CASSPTGQGPQETQYF
V gene: TRBV5-1; J gene: TRBJ2-5; clone size: -; D gene: -; CDR3 DNA: TGCGCCAGCAGTGGTGGGGGGATCCAAGAGACCCAGTACTTC; CDR3 protein: CASSGGGIQETQYF
V gene: TRBV5-1; J gene: TRBJ1-5; clone size: -; D gene: -; CDR3 DNA: TGCGCCAGCAGCTTGGGGCAGGGAAGACAGCCCCAGCATTTT; CDR3 protein: CASSLGQGRQPQHF
V gene: TRBV5-1; J gene: TRBJ1-1; clone size: -; D gene: TRBD1; CDR3 DNA: TGCGCCAGCAGCCACCGGGACAGGGGGTTCCGAACTGAAGCTTTCTTT; CDR3 protein: CASSHRDRGFRTEAFF
V gene: TRBV28; J gene: TRBJ2-1; clone size: -; D gene: -; CDR3 DNA: TGTGCCAGCAGTTCCCTGGCGGGACAGCTCTCCAATGAGCAGTTCTTC; CDR3 protein: CASSSLAGQLSNEQFF
V gene: TRBV4-1; J gene: TRBJ2-5; clone size: -; D gene: TRBD2; CDR3 DNA: TGCGCCAGCAGCCAAAGCCAGCGGGGGGGCGGTGAGACCCAGTACTTC; CDR3 protein: CASSQSQRGGGETQYF
V gene: TRBV7-6; J gene: TRBJ2-7; clone size: -; D gene: -; CDR3 DNA: TGTGCCAGCAGCTCAGCCGGCCTCGGGTCCTACGAGCAGTACTTC; CDR3 protein: CASSSAGLGSYEQYF
V gene: TRBV3-1/TRBV3-2; J gene: TRBJ1-4; clone size: -; D gene: -; CDR3 DNA: TGTGCCAGCAGCCAAACAACCTGGCAGGCAACTAATGAAAAACTGTTTTTT; CDR3 protein: CASSQTTWQATNEKLFF
V gene: TRBV28; J gene: TRBJ2-1; clone size: -; D gene: TRBD2; CDR3 DNA: TGTGCCAGCAGGAAGCGGGGGGGAAATGAGCAGTTCTTC; CDR3 protein: CASRKRGGNEQFF
V gene: TRBV7-9; J gene: TRBJ2-1; clone size: few; D gene: TRBD2; CDR3 DNA: TGTGCCAGCAGCTTGGGGGGGATCGATGAGCAGTTCTTC; CDR3 protein: CASSLGGIDEQFF
V gene: TRBV7-8; J gene: TRBJ2-2; clone size: -; D gene: TRBD2; CDR3 DNA: TGTGCCAGCAGCTTCCGAGCGGGGGGGCGGACCGGGGAGCTGTTTTTT; CDR3 protein: CASSFRAGGRTGELFF
V gene: TRBV5-1; J gene: TRBJ2-7; clone size: once; D gene: -; CDR3 DNA: TGCGCCAGCAGCTTTGAAGGCAGGGGCTTTTACGAGCAGTACTTC; CDR3 protein: CASSFEGRGFYEQYF
V gene: TRBV5-4; J gene: TRBJ1-2; clone size: few; D gene: -; CDR3 DNA: TGTGCCAGCAGCACTACAGGGACCTATGGCTACACCTTC; CDR3 protein: CASSTTGTYGYTF
V gene: TRBV19; J gene: TRBJ1-2; clone size: -; D gene: TRBD1; CDR3 DNA: TGTGCCAGTAGTTTTTCCGGGACAGGGGCTGGTAACTATGGCTACACCTTC; CDR3 protein: CASSFSGTGAGNYGYTF
V gene: TRBV6-1; J gene: TRBJ1-2; clone size: -; D gene: -; CDR3 DNA: TGTGCCAGCAGTGACAGGGCGCTTTTAAACTATGGCTACACCTTC; CDR3 protein: CASSDRALLNYGYTF
V gene: TRBV7-9; J gene: TRBJ1-3; clone size: few; D gene: -; CDR3 DNA: TGTGCCAGCAGCATGAAGCGGGGCAAAGGAGGAAACACCATATATTTT; CDR3 protein: CASSMKRGKGGNTIYF
V gene: TRBV7-2; J gene: TRBJ1-1; clone size: -; D gene: -; CDR3 DNA: TGTGCCAGCAGCGAGCGACAGCCGGCATCGAACACTGAAGCTTTCTTT; CDR3 protein: CASSERQPASNTEAFF
V gene: TRBV28; J gene: TRBJ1-1; clone size: -; D gene: -; CDR3 DNA: TGTGCCAGCAGTTTTCCCCGGGGAGGGAACACTGAAGCTTTCTTT; CDR3 protein: CASSFPRGGNTEAFF
V gene: TRBV19; J gene: TRBJ1-5; clone size: -; D gene: -; CDR3 DNA: TGTGCCAGTAGTACCCGACAAGGTTTCAATCAGCCCCAGCATTTT; CDR3 protein: CASSTRQGFNQPQHF
V gene: TRBV9; J gene: TRBJ1-1; clone size: once; D gene: -; CDR3 DNA: TGTGCCAGCAGAGAAACGACAGCGAACACTGAAGCTTTCTTT; CDR3 protein: CASRETTANTEAFF
V gene: TRBV10-1; J gene: TRBJ1-2; clone size: -; D gene: -; CDR3 DNA: TGCGCCAGCAGTGAGTCGGGGCGAGACTATGGCTACACCTTC; CDR3 protein: CASSESGRDYGYTF
V gene: TRBV6-2/TRBV6-3; J gene: TRBJ1-1; clone size: -; D gene: -; CDR3 DNA: TGTGCCAGCAGTCCCATAGGCGGAGTCTATATCACTGAAGCTTTCTTT; CDR3 protein: CASSPIGGVYITEAFF
V gene: TRBV9; J gene: TRBJ2-1; clone size: -; D gene: -; CDR3 DNA: TGTGCCAGCAGCGGCACAGGGATCAATGAGCAGTTCTTC; CDR3 protein: CASSGTGINEQFF
V gene: TRBV7-9; J gene: TRBJ1-1; clone size: -; D gene: -; CDR3 DNA: TGTGCCAGCAGCGGGGGCTTGTCGAACACTGAAGCTTTCTTT; CDR3 protein: CASSGGLSNTEAFF
V gene: TRBV5-1; J gene: TRBJ1-1; clone size: -; D gene: -; CDR3 DNA: TGCGCCAGCAGCTTGGCGGACAGGAACACTGAAGCTTTCTTT; CDR3 protein: CASSLADRNTEAFF
V gene: TRBV15; J gene: TRBJ1-3; clone size: -; D gene: TRBD1; CDR3 DNA: TGTGCCACCAGCAGAGGAGGGGGCGCGGCTGGAAACACCATATATTTT; CDR3 protein: CATSRGGGAAGNTIYF
V gene: TRBV9; J gene: TRBJ1-1; clone size: -; D gene: TRBD1; CDR3 DNA: TGTGCCAGCAGCGTGGACAGGGACACTGAAGCTTTCTTT; CDR3 protein: CASSVDRDTEAFF
V gene: TRBV10-3; J gene: TRBJ2-2; clone size: -; D gene: TRBD1; CDR3 DNA: TGTGCCATCAGTGAGTTGGGACAGATGAACACCGGGGAGCTGTTTTTT; CDR3 protein: CAISELGQMNTGELFF
V gene: TRBV3-1/TRBV3-2; J gene: TRBJ2-1; clone size: -; D gene: -; CDR3 DNA: TGTGCCAGCAGCCAAGTCGCGGGGAGCTACAATGAGCAGTTCTTC; CDR3 protein: CASSQVAGSYNEQFF
V gene: TRBV5-4; J gene: TRBJ1-2; clone size: -; D gene: -; CDR3 DNA: TGTGCCAGCAGCGAATCTACAGGTTATGGCTACACCTTC; CDR3 protein: CASSESTGYGYTF
V gene: TRBV15; J gene: TRBJ2-7; clone size: -; D gene: TRBD2; CDR3 DNA: TGTGCCACCAGCAGAGGGACTAGCCCTCCCTACGAGCAGTACTTC; CDR3 protein: CATSRGTSPPYEQYF
V gene: TRBV27; J gene: TRBJ1-1; clone size: -; D gene: -; CDR3 DNA: TGTGCCAGCAGTTTAGAGGGTATGGACAGAGGATTGAACACTGAAGCTTTCTTT; CDR3 protein: CASSLEGMDRGLNTEAFF
V gene: TRBV5-1; J gene: TRBJ1-1; clone size: -; D gene: TRBD1; CDR3 DNA: TGCGCCAGCAGCTTGGGCCAGGGGGGCACTGAAGCTTTCTTT; CDR3 protein: CASSLGQGGTEAFF
V gene: TRBV5-4; J gene: TRBJ2-5; clone size: -; D gene: TRBD1; CDR3 DNA: TGTGCCAGCAGCTCGGCGCAGACAGGGGGCTTAGAGACCCAGTACTTC; CDR3 protein: CASSSAQTGGLETQYF
V gene: TRBV3-1/TRBV3-2; J gene: TRBJ1-1; clone size: -; D gene: -; CDR3 DNA: TGTGCCAGCAGCCCCCTACAGACAAATGTGGATAAAGCTTTCTTT; CDR3 protein: CASSPLQTNVDKAFF
V gene: TRBV30; J gene: TRBJ2-3; clone size: -; D gene: TRBD2; CDR3 DNA: TGTGCCTGGAGTGGGCTCTTGGGGGAGGGCTTTGGTACGCAGTATTTT; CDR3 protein: CAWSGLLGEGFGTQYF
V gene: TRBV4-3; J gene: TRBJ1-2; clone size: -; D gene: -; CDR3 DNA: TGCGCCAGCAGCCAAGTCCGCAACAGGTTTAACTATGGCTACACCTTC; CDR3 protein: CASSQVRNRFNYGYTF
V gene: TRBV9; J gene: TRBJ2-7; clone size: -; D gene: TRBD2; CDR3 DNA: TGTGCCAGCACCCTAAGCGGGGACGGAAGCTTCTACGAGCAGTACTTC; CDR3 protein: CASTLSGDGSFYEQYF